One and the same sample provided the 23 T cell receptor beta chains below, sequenced in a study of T cells after yellow fever vaccination. TCRdb independently ran MiXCR on the 5' RACE reads; one entry per CDR3 protein. The sample shows approximately 510,000 distinct CDR3 sequences, 20% to 25% of them seen only once. The sequenced sample was PBMCs, obtained approximately 22 days after the first yellow fever vaccination. These receptors were collected from a young man who received the YFV17D yellow fever vaccine.

The chain's CDR3 is CASSQGGSWGYGYTF. CDR3 in DNA: TGCGCCAGCAGCCAAGGGGGCTCGTGGGGGTATGGCTACACCTTC. V gene TRBV4-3 combines with J gene TRBJ1-2, with D maybe TRBD1 (5 bases). Germline CDR1 is LGHNA and CDR2 is YSLEER. Deletions cut 1 base from V and 5 bases from J, with 14 bases between. The CDR3 has 15 residues.

The chain uses TRBV12-3 or TRBV12-4 and TRBJ2-7; D is possibly TRBD1 or TRBD2 (5 bases each). The CDR3 runs to 12 residues. The V end lost 4 bases, the J end lost 2 bases, and 6 bases lay between the germline ends. CDR3 nucleotide sequence: TGTGCCAGCAGTTGGGGGACCTACGAGCAGTACTTC. It codes for CASSWGTYEQYF.

To note about this clonotype: A junction end diverges from the germline sequence, so it may reflect a read error. The rearrangement joins TRBV3-1 to TRBJ2-1; TRBD2 agrees at 7 bases. The CDR3 consists of 16 residues. CDR1 and CDR2 (germline): LGHDT, YNNKEL (reference sequence). The chain's CDR3 is CASTQTGGTSYNEQFF. CDR3 bases: TGTGCCAGCACCCAAACGGGGGGAACGTCCTACAATGAGCAGTTCTTC.

The chain has TRBV4-1 and TRBJ1-1; 8 bases agree with TRBD1. The CDR3 has 18 amino acids. V gave up 0 bases and J gave up 4 bases; unmatched junction bases: 13. CDR1 is MGHRA, CDR2 YSYEKL, per germline. The CDR3: CASSQDGEGQGWATEAFF. Here the CDR3 DNA reads TGCGCCAGCAGCCAAGATGGGGAAGGACAGGGTTGGGCCACTGAAGCTTTCTTT.

This clonotype has more than one count but fewer than ten. CDR3 in amino acids: CASSPSGSGADTQYF. DNA of the CDR3: TGTGCCAGCAGCCCTTCGGGTAGCGGGGCCGATACGCAGTATTTT. The chain uses TRBV9 and TRBJ2-3; 8 bases line up with TRBD2. Germline trimming cut 4 bases from V and 6 bases from J; bases unmatched to any gene: 10. This CDR3 is 15 amino acids long. The germline V gene has CDR1 SGDLS and CDR2 YYNGEE.

The chain couples TRBV3-1 to TRBJ2-3; 12 bases map to TRBD2. V shed 5 bases, J shed 5 bases, and the junction held 11 bases outside the gene matches. Germline V CDR1 and CDR2: LGHDT, YNNKEL (reference sequence). CDR3 length: 17 residues. The CDR3 DNA reads as TGTGCCAGCAGCTTCCTTACCCCTAGCGGGGGGGGAGATACGCAGTATTTT. Translated: CASSFLTPSGGGDTQYF.

This clonotype was recorded at least ten times. Mismatch with germline at one junction end may stem from a read error. The rearrangement joins TRBV11-3 to TRBJ2-3; D not resolved. This CDR3 spans 13 amino acids. CDR1 and CDR2 (germline): SGHNT, YENEEA. The DNA for the CDR3 is TGCGCCAGCAGCTCGGACAGCACAGATACGCAGTATTTT. Translated: CASSSDSTDTQYF.

This clonotype has more than one count but fewer than ten. The gene calls are TRBV6-2 or TRBV6-3 and TRBJ2-7, with a possible D match to TRBD1 (6 bases). This CDR3 comprises 14 residues. CDR1 is MNHEY and CDR2 is SVGEGT in the germline V gene. V was trimmed by 5 bases and J by 9 bases, leaving 20 bases between them. The CDR3 is CASSPTVTGRGQYV. In DNA form, the CDR3 reads TGTGCCAGCAGTCCTACGGTCACAGGGCGTGGGCAGTACGTC.

This clonotype appeared a few times. CDR3 nucleotides: TGTGCCAGCAGCTTTCACGCAAATAGCAATCAGCCCCAGCATTTT. Translating gives CASSFHANSNQPQHF. The V gene is TRBV7-8, the J gene TRBJ1-5; D not certain. V lost 3 bases and J lost 0, with 9 bases in between. The CDR3 extends over 15 amino acids. CDR1 and CDR2 from the germline V gene are SGHVS and FQNEAQ.

This clonotype was seen only a few times. The chain is built from TRBV20-1 and TRBJ1-4; D ambiguous. The CDR3 is made up of 12 amino acids. Trimming removed 3 bases at V and 0 bases at J, with 2 bases between. Germline V gives CDR1 DFQATT, CDR2 SNEGSKA (reference sequence). The CDR3 loop reads CSARTTNEKLFF. DNA for the CDR3: TGCAGTGCTAGGACAACTAATGAAAAACTGTTTTTT.

V gene TRBV29-1 combines with J gene TRBJ2-3; the D call may be TRBD1 or TRBD2 (5 bases each). CDR3 length: 13 residues. Trimming cost V 8 bases and J 3 bases, with 15 bases left between them. CDR1 is SQVTM, CDR2 ANQGSEA, per germline. The CDR3 region is CSPHGGLTDTQYF. The CDR3 DNA reads as TGCAGCCCCCATGGGGGATTGACAGATACGCAGTATTTT.

In this sample, this clonotype turned up a few times. The rearrangement links TRBV27 to TRBJ1-2; 7 bases are a match to TRBD1. CDR1 is MNHEY, CDR2 SMNVEV, per germline (reference sequence). Trimming removed 8 bases from V and 4 bases from J; junction bases left unmatched: 7. This CDR3 is built from 13 residues. CDR3 nucleotides: TGTGCCAGCGGGGCCGGGACAGCCTATGGCTACACCTTC. Translation: CASGAGTAYGYTF.

This clonotype was seen a few times. V gene TRBV5-1 combines with J gene TRBJ1-4; 7 bases map to TRBD1. Germline V gene sequence: CDR1 SGHRS, CDR2 YFSETQ. The CDR3 contains 16 residues. The ends lost 0 bases at V and 4 bases at J; junction bases unmatched: 6. CDR3 nucleotide sequence: TGCGCCAGCAGCTTGGAACCAGGGGGGGATAATGAAAAACTGTTTTTT. Its protein is CASSLEPGGDNEKLFF.

This rearrangement joins TRBV2 to TRBJ1-5, with D possibly TRBD1 on 5 matching bases. Germline CDR1 is SNHLY and CDR2 is FYNNEI. Trimming took 7 bases from V and 0 from J, leaving 16 bases between them. The CDR3 has 16 amino acids. The CDR3 nucleotides read TGTGCCAGCAACGGTTGGGGGGGGGGTAGCAATCAGCCCCAGCATTTT. Translating gives CASNGWGGGSNQPQHF.

The gene calls are TRBV28 and TRBJ2-5; the match to TRBD2 covers 11 bases. Germline CDR1 is MDHEN and CDR2 is SYDVKM. V dropped 3 bases and J dropped 1; count of bases not matched to a gene: 4. The CDR3 consists of 16 residues. DNA of the CDR3: TGTGCCAGCAGTTTGCTGCTAGCGGGGGGCCAAGAGACCCAGTACTTC. Its protein product is CASSLLLAGGQETQYF.

This clonotype was found a few times. The chain is built from TRBV18 and TRBJ2-5; D is possibly TRBD1 (6 bases). Germline loops: CDR1 KGHSH, CDR2 LQKENI. The CDR3 contains 16 residues. V shed 0 bases and J shed 6 bases, with 17 bases lying between them. CDR3 in amino acids: CASSPPERTDGKTQYF. The CDR3 DNA reads as TGTGCCAGCTCACCACCAGAAAGGACAGACGGGAAGACCCAGTACTTC.

The sample holds a few counts of this clonotype. The J gene is TRBJ1-1, the V gene TRBV7-9, with D uncertain. This CDR3 region has 11 residues. Looked up from germline, CDR1 is SEHNR and CDR2 is FQNEAQ (reference sequence). V lost 5 bases, J lost 11 bases, and 12 bases lay in between. CDR3 sequence reads: CASSLLVEAFF. Here the CDR3 DNA reads TGTGCCAGCAGCCTGCTGGTTGAGGCTTTCTTT.

This sequence joins TRBV7-9 and TRBJ2-7, with 9 bases aligning to TRBD1. CDR3 length: 15 residues. The trim removed 5 bases at V and 4 bases at J, leaving 9 bases unmatched. Germline CDR1 SEHNR, CDR2 FQNEAQ (reference sequence). The CDR3 bases are TGTGCCAGCAGCGGTCCGGGACAGGGACTTTACGAGCAGTACTTC. Translating it yields CASSGPGQGLYEQYF.

This clonotype was recorded a few times. The J gene is TRBJ2-1, the V gene TRBV4-1, with no clear D. This CDR3 has 16 residues. Germline CDR1 is MGHRA and CDR2 is YSYEKL. V gave up 3 bases and J gave up 0 bases, with 12 bases separating them. CDR3 coding DNA: TGCGCCAGCAGCCACCGACACTTAAGCTCCTACAATGAGCAGTTCTTC. Amino acid sequence: CASSHRHLSSYNEQFF.

The J gene is TRBJ1-1, the V gene TRBV5-1; tentatively, D is TRBD1 (5 bases). Germline CDR1 and CDR2: SGHRS and YFSETQ. The CDR3 length is 14 residues. Trimming took 4 bases from V and 2 from J, leaving 12 bases between them. CDR3 in DNA: TGCGCCAGCAGCCCCGGGGACGGTAACACTGAAGCTTTCTTT. Its translation is CASSPGDGNTEAFF.

This clonotype has more than one count but fewer than ten. This sequence joins TRBV7-8 and TRBJ2-2; 9 bases map to TRBD1. In germline, CDR1 is SGHVS, CDR2 FQNEAQ. The ends lost 4 bases at V and 6 bases at J; junction bases unmatched: 6. This CDR3 has 15 amino acids. CDR3 DNA sequence: TGTGCCAGCAGCTGGGACAGGGAAGTTGCCGGGGAGCTGTTTTTT. This codes for CASSWDREVAGELFF.

V gene TRBV7-9 combines with J gene TRBJ2-1; 7 nucleotides line up with TRBD2. Germline V CDR1 and CDR2: SEHNR, FQNEAQ (reference sequence). The CDR3 runs to 14 residues. V dropped 5 bases and J dropped 8; count of bases not matched to a gene: 9. The CDR3 bases are TGTGCCAGCAGCCCGGGACGGGGGGTCCATGAGCAGTTCTTC. Residues: CASSPGRGVHEQFF. Based on the CDR3 plus reference TRBV7-9 and TRBJ2-1, the full variable domain is DTGVSQNPRHKITKRGQNVTFRCDPISEHNRLYWYRQTLGQGPEFLTYFQNEAQLEKSRLLSDRFSAERPKGSFSTLEIQRTEQGDSAMYLCASSPGRGVHEQFFGPGTRLTVL.

The chain is built from TRBV6-2 or TRBV6-3 and TRBJ2-5; D unresolved. The CDR3 has 14 amino acids. Trimming shortened V by 0 bases and J by 1 base, and 6 bases separated the two germline ends. Germline V gives CDR1 MNHEY, CDR2 SVGEGT. The CDR3 sequence: CASSYSLIQETQYF. In nucleotides, the CDR3 is TGTGCCAGCAGTTACTCCTTGATCCAAGAGACCCAGTACTTC.